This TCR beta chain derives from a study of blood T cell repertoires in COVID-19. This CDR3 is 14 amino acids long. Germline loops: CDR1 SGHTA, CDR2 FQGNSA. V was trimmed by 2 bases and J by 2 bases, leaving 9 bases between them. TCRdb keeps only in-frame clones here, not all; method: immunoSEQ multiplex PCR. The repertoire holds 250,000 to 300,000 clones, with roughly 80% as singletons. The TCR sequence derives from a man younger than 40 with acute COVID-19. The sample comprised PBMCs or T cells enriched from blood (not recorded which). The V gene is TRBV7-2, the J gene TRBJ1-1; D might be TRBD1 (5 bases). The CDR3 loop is CASSLWTFNTEAFF. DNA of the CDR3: TGTGCCAGCAGCTTATGGACATTCAACACTGAAGCTTTCTTT. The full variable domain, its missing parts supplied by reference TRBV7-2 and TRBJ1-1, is GAGVSQSPSNKVTEKGKDVELRCDPISGHTALYWYRQSLGQGLEFLIYFQGNSAPDKSGLPSDRFSAERTGGSVSTLTIQRTQQEDSAVYLCASSLWTFNTEAFFGQGTRLTVV.